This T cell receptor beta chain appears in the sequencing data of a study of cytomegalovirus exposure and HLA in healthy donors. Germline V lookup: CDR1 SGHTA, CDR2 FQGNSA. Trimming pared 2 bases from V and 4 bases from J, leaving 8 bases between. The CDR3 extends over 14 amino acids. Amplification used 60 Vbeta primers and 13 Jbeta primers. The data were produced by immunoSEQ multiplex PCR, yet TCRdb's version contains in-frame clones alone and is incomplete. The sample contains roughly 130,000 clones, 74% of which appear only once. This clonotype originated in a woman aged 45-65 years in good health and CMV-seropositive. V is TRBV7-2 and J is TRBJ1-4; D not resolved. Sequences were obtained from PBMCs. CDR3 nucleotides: TGTGCCAGCAGCTTACAACGTAGTAATGAAAAACTGTTTTTT. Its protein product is CASSLQRSNEKLFF.